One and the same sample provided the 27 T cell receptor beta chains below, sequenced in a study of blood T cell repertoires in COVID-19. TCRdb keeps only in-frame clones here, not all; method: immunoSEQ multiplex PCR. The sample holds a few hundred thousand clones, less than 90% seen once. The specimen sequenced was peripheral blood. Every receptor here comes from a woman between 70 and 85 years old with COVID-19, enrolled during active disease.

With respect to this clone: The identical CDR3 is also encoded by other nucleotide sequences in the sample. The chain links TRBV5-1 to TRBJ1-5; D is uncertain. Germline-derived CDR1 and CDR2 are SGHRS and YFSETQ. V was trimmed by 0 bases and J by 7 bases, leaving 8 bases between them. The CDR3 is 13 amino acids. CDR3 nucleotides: TGCGCCAGCAGCTTGGAGGGAGGCCAGCCCCAGCATTTT. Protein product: CASSLEGGQPQHF.

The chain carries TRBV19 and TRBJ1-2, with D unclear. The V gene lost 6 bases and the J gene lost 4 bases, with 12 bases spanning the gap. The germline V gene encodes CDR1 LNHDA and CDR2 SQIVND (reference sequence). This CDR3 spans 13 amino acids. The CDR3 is CASSQTISYGYTF. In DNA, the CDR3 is TGTGCCAGTAGCCAAACCATTAGCTATGGCTACACCTTC.

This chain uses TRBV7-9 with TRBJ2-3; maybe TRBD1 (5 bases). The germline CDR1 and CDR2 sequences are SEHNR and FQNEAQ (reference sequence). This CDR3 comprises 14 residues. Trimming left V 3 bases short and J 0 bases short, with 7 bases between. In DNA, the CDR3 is TGTGCCAGCAGCTTGGACAAGAGCACAGATACGCAGTATTTT. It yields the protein CASSLDKSTDTQYF.

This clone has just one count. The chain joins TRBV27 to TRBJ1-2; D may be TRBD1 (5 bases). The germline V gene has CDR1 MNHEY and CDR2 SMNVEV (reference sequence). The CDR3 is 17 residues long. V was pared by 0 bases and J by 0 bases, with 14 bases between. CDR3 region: CASSLSPLGGTNYGYTF. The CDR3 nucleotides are TGTGCCAGCAGTTTATCCCCACTGGGGGGGACTAACTATGGCTACACCTTC.

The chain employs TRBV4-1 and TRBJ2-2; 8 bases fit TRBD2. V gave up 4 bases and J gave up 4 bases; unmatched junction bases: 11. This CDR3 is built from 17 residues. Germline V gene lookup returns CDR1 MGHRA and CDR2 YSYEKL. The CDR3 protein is CASSPSSGLVLTGELFF. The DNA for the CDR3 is TGCGCCAGCAGCCCGTCCTCGGGACTAGTACTCACCGGGGAGCTGTTTTTT.

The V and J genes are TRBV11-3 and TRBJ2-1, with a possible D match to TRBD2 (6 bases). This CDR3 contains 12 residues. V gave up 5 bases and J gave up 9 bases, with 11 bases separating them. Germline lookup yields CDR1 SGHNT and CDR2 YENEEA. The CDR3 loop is CASSRGTGEQFF. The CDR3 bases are TGTGCCAGCAGCCGCGGGACGGGTGAGCAGTTCTTC. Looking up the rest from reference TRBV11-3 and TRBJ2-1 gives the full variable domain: EAGVVQSPRYKIIEKKQPVAFWCNPISGHNTLYWYLQNLGQGPELLIRYENEEAVDDSQLPKDRFSAERLKGVDSTLKIQPAELGDSAVYLCASSRGTGEQFFGPGTRLTVL.

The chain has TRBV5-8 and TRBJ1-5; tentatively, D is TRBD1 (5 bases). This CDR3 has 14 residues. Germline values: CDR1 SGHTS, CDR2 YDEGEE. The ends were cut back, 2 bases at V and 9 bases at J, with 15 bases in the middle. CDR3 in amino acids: CASSFPPGGTPQHF. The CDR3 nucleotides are TGTGCCAGCAGCTTTCCCCCGGGCGGGACGCCCCAGCATTTT.

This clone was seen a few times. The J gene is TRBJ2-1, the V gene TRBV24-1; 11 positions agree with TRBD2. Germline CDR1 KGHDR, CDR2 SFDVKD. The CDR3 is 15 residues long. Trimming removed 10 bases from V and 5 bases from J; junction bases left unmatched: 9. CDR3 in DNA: TGTGCCACAGGAGGCGGGACTAGCGGAAACAATGAGCAGTTCTTC. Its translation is CATGGGTSGNNEQFF.

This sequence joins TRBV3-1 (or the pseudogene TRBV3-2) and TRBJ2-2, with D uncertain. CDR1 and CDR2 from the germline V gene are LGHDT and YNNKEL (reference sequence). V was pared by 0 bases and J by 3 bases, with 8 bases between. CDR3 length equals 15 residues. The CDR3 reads CASSQDGPDTGELFF. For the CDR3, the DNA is TGTGCCAGCAGCCAAGATGGGCCGGACACCGGGGAGCTGTTTTTT.

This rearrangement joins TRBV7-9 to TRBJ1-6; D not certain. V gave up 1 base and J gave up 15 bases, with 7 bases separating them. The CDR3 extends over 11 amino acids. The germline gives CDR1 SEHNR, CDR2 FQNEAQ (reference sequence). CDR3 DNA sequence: TGTGCCAGCAGCTTAGTAGAGGTCCTCCACTTT. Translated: CASSLVEVLHF. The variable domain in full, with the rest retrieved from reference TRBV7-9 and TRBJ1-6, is DTGVSQNPRHKITKRGQNVTFRCDPISEHNRLYWYRQTLGQGPEFLTYFQNEAQLEKSRLLSDRFSAERPKGSFSTLEIQRTEQGDSAMYLCASSLVEVLHFGNGTRLTVT.

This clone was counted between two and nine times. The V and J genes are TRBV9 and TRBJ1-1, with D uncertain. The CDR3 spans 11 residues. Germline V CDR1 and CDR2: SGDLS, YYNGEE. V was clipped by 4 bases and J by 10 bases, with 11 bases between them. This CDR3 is CASSPRGGAFF. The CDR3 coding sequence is TGTGCCAGCAGCCCGCGAGGAGGAGCTTTCTTT. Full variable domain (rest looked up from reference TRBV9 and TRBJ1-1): DSGVTQTPKHLITATGQRVTLRCSPRSGDLSVYWYQQSLDQGLQFLIQYYNGEERAKGNILERFSAQQFPDLHSELNLSSLELGDSALYFCASSPRGGAFFGQGTRLTVV.

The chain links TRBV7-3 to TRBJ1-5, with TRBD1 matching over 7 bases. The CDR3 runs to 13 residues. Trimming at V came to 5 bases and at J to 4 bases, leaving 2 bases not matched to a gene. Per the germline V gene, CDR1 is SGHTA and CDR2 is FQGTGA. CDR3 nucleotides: TGTGCCAGCAGCCCACAGGGGAATCAGCCCCAGCATTTT. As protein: CASSPQGNQPQHF.

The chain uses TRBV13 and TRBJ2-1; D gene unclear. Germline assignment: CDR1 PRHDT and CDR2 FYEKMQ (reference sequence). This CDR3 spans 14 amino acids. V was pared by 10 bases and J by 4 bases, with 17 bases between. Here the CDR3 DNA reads TGTGCCACCGTTCCACGCCAGAGGTACAATGAGCAGTTCTTC. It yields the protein CATVPRQRYNEQFF.

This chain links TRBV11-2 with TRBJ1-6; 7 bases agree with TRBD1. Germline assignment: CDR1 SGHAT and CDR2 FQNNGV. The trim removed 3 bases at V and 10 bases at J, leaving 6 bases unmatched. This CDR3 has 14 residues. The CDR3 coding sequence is TGTGCCAGCAGCTTCAGACAGGGAAAATCACCCCTCCACTTT. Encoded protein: CASSFRQGKSPLHF.

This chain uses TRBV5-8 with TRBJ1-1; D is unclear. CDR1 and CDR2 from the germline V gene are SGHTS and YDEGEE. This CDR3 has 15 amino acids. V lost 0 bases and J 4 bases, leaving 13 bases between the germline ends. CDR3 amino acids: CASSLAPVAGTEAFF. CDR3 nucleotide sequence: TGTGCCAGCAGCTTGGCCCCCGTCGCGGGCACTGAAGCTTTCTTT.

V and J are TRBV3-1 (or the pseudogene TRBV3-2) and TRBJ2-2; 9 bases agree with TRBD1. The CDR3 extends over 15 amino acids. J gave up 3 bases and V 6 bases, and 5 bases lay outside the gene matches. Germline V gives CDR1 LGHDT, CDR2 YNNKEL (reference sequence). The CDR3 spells CASRGGQGYTGELFF. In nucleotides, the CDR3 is TGTGCCAGCAGAGGGGGACAGGGCTACACCGGGGAGCTGTTTTTT.

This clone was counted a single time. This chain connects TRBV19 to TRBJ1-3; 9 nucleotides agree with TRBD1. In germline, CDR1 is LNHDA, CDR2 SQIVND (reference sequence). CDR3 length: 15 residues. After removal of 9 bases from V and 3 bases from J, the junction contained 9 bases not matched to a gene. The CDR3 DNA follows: TGTGCCAGCCGGTCGGGACAGGGTGATGGAAACACCATATATTTT. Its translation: CASRSGQGDGNTIYF.

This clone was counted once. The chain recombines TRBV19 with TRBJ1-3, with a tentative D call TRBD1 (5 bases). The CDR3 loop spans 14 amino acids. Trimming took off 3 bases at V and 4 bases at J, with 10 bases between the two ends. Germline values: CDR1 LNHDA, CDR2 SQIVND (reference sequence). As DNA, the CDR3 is TGTGCCAGTAGTATTACAGGTGCGGGAAACACCATATATTTT. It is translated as CASSITGAGNTIYF.

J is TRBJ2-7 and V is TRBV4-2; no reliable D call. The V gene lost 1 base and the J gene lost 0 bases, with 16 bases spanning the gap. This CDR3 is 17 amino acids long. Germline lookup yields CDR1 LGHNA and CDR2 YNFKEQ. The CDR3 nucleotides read TGTGCCAGCAGCCAAGTGGCGAGGAGCTTAAGCTCCTACGAGCAGTACTTC. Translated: CASSQVARSLSSYEQYF.

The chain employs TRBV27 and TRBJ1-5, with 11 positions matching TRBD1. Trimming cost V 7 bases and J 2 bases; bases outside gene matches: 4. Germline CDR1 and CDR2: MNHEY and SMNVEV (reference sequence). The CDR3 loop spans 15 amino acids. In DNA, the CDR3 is TGTGCCAGCAAATGGACAGGGGGCGGCAATCAGCCCCAGCATTTT. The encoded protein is CASKWTGGGNQPQHF.

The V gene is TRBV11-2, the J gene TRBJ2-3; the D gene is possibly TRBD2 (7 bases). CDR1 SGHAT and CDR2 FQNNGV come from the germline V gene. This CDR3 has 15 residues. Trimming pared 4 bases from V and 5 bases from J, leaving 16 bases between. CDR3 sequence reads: CASSSRPGGQDTQYF. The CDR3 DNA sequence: TGTGCCAGCAGCTCCCGCCCGGGGGGCCAAGATACGCAGTATTTT.

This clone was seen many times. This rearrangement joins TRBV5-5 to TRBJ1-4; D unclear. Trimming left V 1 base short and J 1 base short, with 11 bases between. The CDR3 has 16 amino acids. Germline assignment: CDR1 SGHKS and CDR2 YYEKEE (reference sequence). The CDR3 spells CASSLIPVLTNEKLFF. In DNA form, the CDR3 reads TGTGCCAGCAGCTTGATTCCGGTATTAACTAATGAAAAACTGTTTTTT.

The CDR3 sequence: CATGTGEIEQYF. The CDR3 DNA is TGTGCCACCGGGACAGGGGAGATCGAGCAGTACTTC. The J gene is TRBJ2-7, the V gene TRBV5-6; 10 bases are a match to TRBD1. The CDR3 loop spans 12 amino acids. Germline V gene sequence: CDR1 SGHDT, CDR2 YYEEEE. The trim removed 9 bases at V and 6 bases at J, leaving 6 bases unmatched.

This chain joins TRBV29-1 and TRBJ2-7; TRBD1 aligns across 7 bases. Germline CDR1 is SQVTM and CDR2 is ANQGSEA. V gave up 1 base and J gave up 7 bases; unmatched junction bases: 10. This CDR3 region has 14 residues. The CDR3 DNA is TGCAGCGTTGAAGGACAGGGACCCTTAGGAGAGCAGTACTTC. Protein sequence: CSVEGQGPLGEQYF.

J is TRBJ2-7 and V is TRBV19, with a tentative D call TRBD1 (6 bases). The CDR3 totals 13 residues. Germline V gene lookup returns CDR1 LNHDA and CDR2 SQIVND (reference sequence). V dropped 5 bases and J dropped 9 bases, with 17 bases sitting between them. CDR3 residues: CASSPSAGAGQYF. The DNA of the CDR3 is TGTGCCAGTAGTCCCTCGGCAGGGGCAGGGCAGTACTTC.

CDR3: CAVGNQGIQETQYF. In nucleotides, the CDR3 is TGTGCCGTCGGTAATCAGGGGATCCAAGAGACCCAGTACTTC. This chain uses TRBV30 with TRBJ2-5; tentatively, D is TRBD1 (6 bases). This CDR3 has 14 amino acids. CDR1 GTSNPN and CDR2 SVGIG come from the germline V gene (reference sequence). The ends were cut back, 8 bases at V and 1 base at J, with 17 bases in the middle.

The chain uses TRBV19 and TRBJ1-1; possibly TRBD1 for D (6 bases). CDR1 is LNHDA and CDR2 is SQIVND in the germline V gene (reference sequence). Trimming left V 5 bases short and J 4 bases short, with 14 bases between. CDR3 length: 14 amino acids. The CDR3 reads CASSLQGSVTEAFF. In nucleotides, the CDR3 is TGTGCCAGTAGTTTACAGGGTAGCGTCACTGAAGCTTTCTTT.